This T cell receptor beta chain was sequenced for a study of human T cells and chemical hapten exposure. Time point: patch test 2, 6 weeks after DPC sensitization. Treatment described: therapeutic diphenylcyclopropenone sensitization with weekly scalp DPC. TCRdb re-called the RACE reads with MiXCR, one entry per CDR3 protein. The repertoire holds around 67,000 distinct CDR3 sequences, approximately 9% seen once, with around 3% in the top ten. The material sequenced was whole blood, taken in connection with sensitization to the hapten diphenylcyclopropenone (DPC). The sequence was obtained from a woman in her 50s with alopecia areata. Some clones in this sample may be carry-over from other donors' samples.

The CDR3 is CASSQLGLDTEAFF. In nucleotides, the CDR3 is TGTGCCAGCAGCCAACTGGGTTTGGACACTGAAGCTTTCTTT. The genes are TRBV14 and TRBJ1-1, with D uncertain. The CDR3 has 14 residues. V was clipped by 2 bases and J by 3 bases, with 10 bases between them. Germline loops: CDR1 SGHDN, CDR2 FVKESK.